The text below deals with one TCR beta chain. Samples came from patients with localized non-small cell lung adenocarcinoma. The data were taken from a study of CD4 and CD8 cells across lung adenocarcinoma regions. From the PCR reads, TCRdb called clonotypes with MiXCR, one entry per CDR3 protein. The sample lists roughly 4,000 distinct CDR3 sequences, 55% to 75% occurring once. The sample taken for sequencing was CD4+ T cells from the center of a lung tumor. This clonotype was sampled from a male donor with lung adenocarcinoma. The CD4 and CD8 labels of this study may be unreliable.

The CDR3 is CASSEAYGNNQPQHF. CDR3 DNA sequence: TGTGCCAGCAGTGAAGCATACGGGAACAATCAGCCCCAGCATTTT. The chain employs TRBV6-1 and TRBJ1-5; unclear D gene. Trimming pared 0 bases from V and 3 bases from J, leaving 9 bases between. Germline V lookup: CDR1 MNHNS, CDR2 SASEGT. This CDR3 is 15 amino acids long.